The 20 T cell receptor beta chains below were found in one sample sequenced in a study. Tregs were sorted as CD4+CD25+CD127-/low cells. MiXCR, applied by TCRdb to the 5' RACE reads, yields one record per CDR3 protein. The table shows approximately 9,800 distinct CDR3 sequences, with 12% to 15% occurring only once. The sequencing input was Tregs sorted from blood. Every receptor here comes from a female donor with breast cancer.

This clonotype occurred many times. V usage is TRBV6-5 and J usage is TRBJ2-7; D unclear. Germline V gives CDR1 MNHEY, CDR2 SVGAGI. The CDR3 totals 11 residues. Trimming removed 10 bases from V and 9 bases from J, with 16 bases in between. Here the CDR3 reads CATHSEIGQYF. For the CDR3, the DNA is TGTGCCACCCACTCCGAGATTGGGCAGTACTTC.

This clonotype is deemed medium-sized. The rearrangement uses TRBV7-3 and TRBJ2-3; D is undetermined. The germline gives CDR1 SGHTA, CDR2 FQGTGA. This CDR3 is built from 14 residues. The germline V and J ends were trimmed by 2 bases and 4 bases, with 10 bases remaining between them. The CDR3 is CASSLGFSADTQYF. For the CDR3, the DNA is TGTGCCAGCAGCTTAGGTTTCAGCGCAGATACGCAGTATTTT.

This clonotype was seen more than once but under ten times. The gene calls are TRBV7-9 and TRBJ2-7, with TRBD1 matching 7 bases. The germline CDR1 and CDR2 sequences are SEHNR and FQNEAQ (reference sequence). This CDR3 contains 15 residues. The V and J ends lost 3 bases and 2 bases, in that order; junction bases with no gene match: 7. CDR3 DNA sequence: TGTGCCAGCAGCTTCCAGGGGGAGCTTACCTACGAGCAGTACTTC. Its protein is CASSFQGELTYEQYF.

This clonotype was seen at least ten times. This chain joins TRBV6-5 and TRBJ2-7; either TRBD1 or TRBD2 may fit D (5 bases each). The CDR3 sequence is 18 residues long. V was clipped by 5 bases and J by 2 bases, with 25 bases between them. The germline V gene has CDR1 MNHEY and CDR2 SVGAGI. For the CDR3, the DNA is TGTGCCAGCAGTCTAACGGGACCGGTGGGGTCGGTGCCCTACGAGCAGTACTTC. Protein: CASSLTGPVGSVPYEQYF.

This clonotype is medium-sized (0.01 to 0.1%) within its sample. The gene calls are TRBV7-2 and TRBJ2-5; 8 bases are a match to TRBD2. Germline V gene lookup returns CDR1 SGHTA and CDR2 FQGNSA. V shed 5 bases, J shed 5 bases, and the junction held 10 bases outside the gene matches. The CDR3 extends over 15 amino acids. The CDR3 bases are TGTGCCAGCAGCCCGGGACTAGTCGAGTCCGAGACCCAGTACTTC. It is translated as CASSPGLVESETQYF.

Regarding this clonotype: Given the absence of the conserved phenylalanine or tryptophan at the CDR3 end, a read error is likely. The V and J genes are TRBV11-2 and TRBJ1-3; D remains ambiguous. The CDR3 length is 15 residues. Germline V lookup: CDR1 SGHAT, CDR2 FQNNGV. The CDR3 is CTSSFRGLTGNTIYS. In nucleotides, the CDR3 is TGTACCAGCAGCTTTCGGGGTTTAACTGGAAACACCATATATTCT.

The chain joins TRBV20-1 to TRBJ2-1, with D tentatively TRBD1 (6 bases). The CDR3 is made up of 14 amino acids. From germline, CDR1 is DFQATT and CDR2 SNEGSKA (reference sequence). Trimming shortened V by 0 bases and J by 8 bases, and 14 bases separated the two germline ends. Here the CDR3 reads CSARDSQGADEQFF. As DNA, the CDR3 is TGCAGTGCTAGAGATTCACAGGGCGCGGATGAGCAGTTCTTC.

At least ten counts were recorded for this clonotype. J is TRBJ1-1 and V is TRBV29-1, with D tentatively TRBD1 (5 bases). V lost 6 bases, J lost 5 bases, and 16 bases lay in between. Germline CDR1 SQVTM, CDR2 ANQGSEA. The CDR3 length is 13 residues. CDR3 DNA: TGCAGCGTCCGATGGGGGGAGGAGACTGAAGCTTTCTTT. As protein: CSVRWGEETEAFF.

The V gene is TRBV28, the J gene TRBJ2-1; 11 bases agree with TRBD2. The germline gives CDR1 MDHEN, CDR2 SYDVKM. The CDR3 runs 15 residues. J gave up 5 bases and V 7 bases, and 7 bases lay outside the gene matches. The CDR3 DNA sequence: TGTGCCAGCACCCCAGGGACTAGCGGAAACAATGAGCAGTTCTTC. Translating it yields CASTPGTSGNNEQFF.

By share of the sample, this clonotype is medium-sized. The rearrangement links TRBV7-2 to TRBJ2-5; the match to TRBD1 covers 7 bases. Per the germline V gene, CDR1 is SGHTA and CDR2 is FQGNSA. V trimming: 6 bases; J trimming: 6 bases; junction bases outside the gene matches: 10. The CDR3 has 14 amino acids. Here the CDR3 DNA reads TGTGCCAGCAGTCCAGACAGGGCCAAACAGACCCAGTACTTC. Protein: CASSPDRAKQTQYF.

By sample share, this clonotype is medium-sized. The V call is TRBV4-1, the J call TRBJ1-4, with D maybe TRBD1 (6 bases). Between the trimmed V and J ends, which lost 4 bases and 1 base, there was a span of 13 bases. This CDR3 has 16 residues. The V gene's germline CDR1 is MGHRA and CDR2 YSYEKL. The CDR3 sequence is CASSLGGLLTNEKLFF. CDR3 DNA: TGCGCCAGCAGCCTGGGGGGGCTCCTAACTAATGAAAAACTGTTTTTT.

Points on this clonotype: A much larger clonotype is one base distant, so this may be a read error. The V gene is TRBV29-1, the J gene TRBJ2-6; maybe TRBD1 (6 bases). This CDR3 contains 17 residues. CDR1 and CDR2 (germline): SQVTM, ANQGSEA. Between the trimmed V and J ends, which lost 5 bases and 0 bases, there was a span of 17 bases. CDR3 DNA sequence: TGCAGCGTTATTTCGGGACATCCAACCTCTGGGGCCAACGTCCTGACTTTC. It codes for CSVISGHPTSGANVLTF.

Ten or more counts support this clonotype. This chain joins TRBV5-1 and TRBJ1-5; tentative D call: TRBD1 (5 bases). This CDR3 spans 13 amino acids. CDR1 is SGHRS, CDR2 YFSETQ, per germline. Trimming left V 4 bases short and J 9 bases short, with 14 bases between. The CDR3 nucleotides are TGCGCCAGCAGCAGAGGGACCAGAGGGCCCCAGCATTTT. Translating it yields CASSRGTRGPQHF.

Note on this clonotype: One end of the junction fails to match germline, which may point to a read error. The V and J genes are TRBV4-1 and TRBJ2-2, with 9 bases matching TRBD2. The CDR3 has 16 amino acids. Germline CDR1 MGHRA, CDR2 YSYEKL. The CDR3 DNA reads as TGCGCCAGCAGCCAAGTAGCGCGGGGGGGGTCCGGGGGGCTGTTTTTT. Protein product: CASSQVARGGSGGLFF.

Many counts were recorded for this clonotype. The chain uses TRBV7-9 and TRBJ2-3, with D unclear. Per the germline V gene, CDR1 is SEHNR and CDR2 is FQNEAQ (reference sequence). CDR3 size: 13 residues. Trimming took 0 bases from V and 2 from J, leaving 3 bases between them. As DNA, the CDR3 is TGTGCCAGCAGCTTAGCGACCACAGATACGCAGTATTTT. The encoded protein is CASSLATTDTQYF.

By share of the sample, this clonotype is medium-sized. The chain has TRBV27 and TRBJ1-5, with a tentative D call TRBD1 (6 bases). Trimming cost V 8 bases and J 4 bases, with 15 bases left between them. Per germline, CDR1 MNHEY and CDR2 SMNVEV (reference sequence). CDR3 length: 14 amino acids. DNA of the CDR3: TGTGCCAGCGGCCTACAGGGAGGAAATCAGCCCCAGCATTTT. Its translation: CASGLQGGNQPQHF.

This chain joins TRBV18 and TRBJ2-7, with TRBD1 matching 7 bases. The V segment lost 8 bases and the J segment 6 bases; nucleotides outside the gene matches: 13. The CDR3 sequence is 14 residues long. Looked up from germline, CDR1 is KGHSH and CDR2 is LQKENI. CDR3 nucleotides: TGTGCCAGCGCTCCACAGGGGACACGGGCCGAGCAGTACTTC. Translation gives CASAPQGTRAEQYF.

The table lists this clonotype with a count of one. Possible read error: a much larger clone is one base away. This chain links TRBV30 with TRBJ2-2; possibly TRBD2 for D (5 bases). CDR1 GTSNPN and CDR2 SVGIG come from the germline V gene (reference sequence). The CDR3 covers 13 residues. In DNA form, the CDR3 reads TGTGCCTGGAGTGTAAGGTTCACCGGGGAGCTGCTTTTT. This codes for CAWSVRFTGELLF. The full variable domain, with the rest looked up from reference TRBV30 and TRBJ2-2, is SQTIHQWPATLVQPVGSPLSLECTVEGTSNPNLYWYRQAAGRGLQLLFYSVGIGQISSEVPQNLSASRPQDRQFILSSKKLLLSDSGFYLCAWSVRFTGELLFGEGSRLTVL.

This clonotype showed up many times. The chain recombines TRBV7-2 with TRBJ2-2; tentative D call: TRBD2 (6 bases). CDR1 and CDR2 (germline): SGHTA, FQGNSA. The CDR3 runs to 16 residues. V gave up 5 bases and J gave up 1 base, with 14 bases separating them. This CDR3 is CASSVGLSRNTGELFF. For the CDR3, the DNA is TGTGCCAGCAGCGTGGGACTCTCCCGGAACACCGGGGAGCTGTTTTTT.

Sample share makes this clonotype medium-sized. At one end, the junction sequence differs from germline, possibly due to a read error. The gene calls are TRBV7-2 and TRBJ2-5; D gene ambiguous. This CDR3 comprises 12 residues. Germline V gene sequence: CDR1 SGHTA, CDR2 FQGNSA. CDR3 nucleotides: TGTGCCAGCAGTTTAGATCCCGGGACCCAGTACTTC. It yields the protein CASSLDPGTQYF.